These 8 T cell receptor beta chains were all obtained from the same sample, sequenced in a study of T cell responses to AZD1222 COVID-19 vaccine. Method: immunoSEQ multiplex PCR; TCRdb's copy keeps in-frame clones and lacks some. Here the sample spans some 180,000 clones, around nine tenths being singletons. The specimen was peripheral blood, collected 28 days after the second AZD1222 dose. The receptors shown here come from an adult who received the AZD1222 COVID-19 vaccine.

This chain's CDR3 is CASSILNRGYTF. CDR3 nucleotides: TGTGCCAGTAGTATACTAAACAGGGGCTACACCTTC. The chain recombines TRBV19 with TRBJ1-2; D may be TRBD1 (5 bases). CDR1 and CDR2 (germline): LNHDA, SQIVND (reference sequence). Trimming shortened V by 2 bases and J by 8 bases, and 9 bases separated the two germline ends. CDR3 length: 12 residues. Looking up the rest from reference TRBV19 and TRBJ1-2 gives the full variable domain: DGGITQSPKYLFRKEGQNVTLSCEQNLNHDAMYWYRQDPGQGLRLIYYSQIVNDFQKGDIAEGYSVSREKKESFPLTVTSAQKNPTAFYLCASSILNRGYTFGSGTRLTVV.

This clone was observed once. The CDR3 sequence: CASSKGGGNEKLFF. CDR3 DNA: TGTGCCAGCAGCAAAGGGGGAGGTAATGAAAAACTGTTTTTT. The V gene is TRBV7-2, the J gene TRBJ1-4; D possibly corresponds to TRBD1 (6 bases). Germline V lookup: CDR1 SGHTA, CDR2 FQGNSA. The CDR3 has 14 residues. The V and J ends lost 5 bases and 4 bases respectively, with 11 bases between them.

This clone has only one observation. V and J are TRBV11-2 and TRBJ2-7, with D perhaps matching TRBD1 (5 bases). Trimming cost V 1 base and J 2 bases, with 9 bases left between them. Germline V gives CDR1 SGHAT, CDR2 FQNNGV. The CDR3 runs to 14 residues. DNA for the CDR3: TGTGCCAGCAGCTTAGCCCCAGGGACCTACGAGCAGTACTTC. Protein: CASSLAPGTYEQYF.

The J gene is TRBJ1-5, the V gene TRBV2; 9 positions agree with TRBD1. The V segment lost 4 bases and the J segment 9 bases; nucleotides outside the gene matches: 4. This CDR3 comprises 13 residues. CDR1 and CDR2 (germline): SNHLY, FYNNEI. The CDR3 DNA reads TGTGCCAGCAGTGGGGACAGGGAAACGCCCCAGCATTTT. Translated, it gives CASSGDRETPQHF.

The chain recombines TRBV30 with TRBJ1-1, with D unclear. Germline V CDR1 and CDR2: GTSNPN, SVGIG (reference sequence). V was clipped by 2 bases and J by 0 bases, with 16 bases between them. The CDR3 is 16 residues long. CDR3 loop: CAWSYGRTLMNTEAFF. The CDR3 DNA reads as TGTGCCTGGAGTTACGGACGGACCCTCATGAACACTGAAGCTTTCTTT.

The V and J genes are TRBV19 and TRBJ2-7; 9 positions agree with TRBD1. CDR1 is LNHDA and CDR2 is SQIVND in the germline V gene (reference sequence). J gave up 3 bases and V 5 bases, and 2 bases lay outside the gene matches. CDR3 length: 13 amino acids. DNA of the CDR3: TGTGCCAGTAGTGACAGGGGGGTCTACGAGCAGTACTTC. Translated, it gives CASSDRGVYEQYF.

The rearrangement uses TRBV19 and TRBJ1-1; 8 bases map to TRBD1. V lost 5 bases to trimming and J lost 1 base; unmatched junction nucleotides: 9. CDR1 and CDR2 from the germline V gene are LNHDA and SQIVND (reference sequence). The CDR3 is made up of 16 amino acids. The CDR3 sequence is CASSVRQGAGNTEAFF. The DNA for the CDR3 is TGTGCCAGTAGTGTAAGGCAGGGGGCAGGGAACACTGAAGCTTTCTTT.

A note on this clone: Compared with germline, one end of the junction differs, possibly owing to a read error. V and J are TRBV30 and TRBJ2-7, with a tentative D call TRBD1 (7 bases). In germline, CDR1 is GTSNPN, CDR2 SVGIG (reference sequence). The CDR3 totals 13 residues. CDR3 DNA sequence: TGTGCTTGGAGGGTATACAGGGGCGGCGAGCAGTACTTC. This sequence encodes CAWRVYRGGEQYF.